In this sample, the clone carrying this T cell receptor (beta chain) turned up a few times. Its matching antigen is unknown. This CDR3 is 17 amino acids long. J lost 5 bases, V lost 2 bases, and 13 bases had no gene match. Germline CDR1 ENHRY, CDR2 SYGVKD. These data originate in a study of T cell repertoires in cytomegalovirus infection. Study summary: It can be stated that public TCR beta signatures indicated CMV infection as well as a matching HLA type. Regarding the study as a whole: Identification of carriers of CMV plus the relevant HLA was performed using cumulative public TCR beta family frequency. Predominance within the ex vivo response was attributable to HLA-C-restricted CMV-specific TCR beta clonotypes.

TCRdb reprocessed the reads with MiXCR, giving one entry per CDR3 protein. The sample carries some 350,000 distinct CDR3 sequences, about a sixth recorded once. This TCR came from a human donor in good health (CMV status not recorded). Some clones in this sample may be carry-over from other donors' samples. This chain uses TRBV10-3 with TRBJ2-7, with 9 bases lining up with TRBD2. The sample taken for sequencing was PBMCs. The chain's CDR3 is CAISEVEGASGTDEQYF. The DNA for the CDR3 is TGTGCCATCAGTGAGGTAGAGGGGGCTAGCGGGACAGACGAGCAGTACTTC.